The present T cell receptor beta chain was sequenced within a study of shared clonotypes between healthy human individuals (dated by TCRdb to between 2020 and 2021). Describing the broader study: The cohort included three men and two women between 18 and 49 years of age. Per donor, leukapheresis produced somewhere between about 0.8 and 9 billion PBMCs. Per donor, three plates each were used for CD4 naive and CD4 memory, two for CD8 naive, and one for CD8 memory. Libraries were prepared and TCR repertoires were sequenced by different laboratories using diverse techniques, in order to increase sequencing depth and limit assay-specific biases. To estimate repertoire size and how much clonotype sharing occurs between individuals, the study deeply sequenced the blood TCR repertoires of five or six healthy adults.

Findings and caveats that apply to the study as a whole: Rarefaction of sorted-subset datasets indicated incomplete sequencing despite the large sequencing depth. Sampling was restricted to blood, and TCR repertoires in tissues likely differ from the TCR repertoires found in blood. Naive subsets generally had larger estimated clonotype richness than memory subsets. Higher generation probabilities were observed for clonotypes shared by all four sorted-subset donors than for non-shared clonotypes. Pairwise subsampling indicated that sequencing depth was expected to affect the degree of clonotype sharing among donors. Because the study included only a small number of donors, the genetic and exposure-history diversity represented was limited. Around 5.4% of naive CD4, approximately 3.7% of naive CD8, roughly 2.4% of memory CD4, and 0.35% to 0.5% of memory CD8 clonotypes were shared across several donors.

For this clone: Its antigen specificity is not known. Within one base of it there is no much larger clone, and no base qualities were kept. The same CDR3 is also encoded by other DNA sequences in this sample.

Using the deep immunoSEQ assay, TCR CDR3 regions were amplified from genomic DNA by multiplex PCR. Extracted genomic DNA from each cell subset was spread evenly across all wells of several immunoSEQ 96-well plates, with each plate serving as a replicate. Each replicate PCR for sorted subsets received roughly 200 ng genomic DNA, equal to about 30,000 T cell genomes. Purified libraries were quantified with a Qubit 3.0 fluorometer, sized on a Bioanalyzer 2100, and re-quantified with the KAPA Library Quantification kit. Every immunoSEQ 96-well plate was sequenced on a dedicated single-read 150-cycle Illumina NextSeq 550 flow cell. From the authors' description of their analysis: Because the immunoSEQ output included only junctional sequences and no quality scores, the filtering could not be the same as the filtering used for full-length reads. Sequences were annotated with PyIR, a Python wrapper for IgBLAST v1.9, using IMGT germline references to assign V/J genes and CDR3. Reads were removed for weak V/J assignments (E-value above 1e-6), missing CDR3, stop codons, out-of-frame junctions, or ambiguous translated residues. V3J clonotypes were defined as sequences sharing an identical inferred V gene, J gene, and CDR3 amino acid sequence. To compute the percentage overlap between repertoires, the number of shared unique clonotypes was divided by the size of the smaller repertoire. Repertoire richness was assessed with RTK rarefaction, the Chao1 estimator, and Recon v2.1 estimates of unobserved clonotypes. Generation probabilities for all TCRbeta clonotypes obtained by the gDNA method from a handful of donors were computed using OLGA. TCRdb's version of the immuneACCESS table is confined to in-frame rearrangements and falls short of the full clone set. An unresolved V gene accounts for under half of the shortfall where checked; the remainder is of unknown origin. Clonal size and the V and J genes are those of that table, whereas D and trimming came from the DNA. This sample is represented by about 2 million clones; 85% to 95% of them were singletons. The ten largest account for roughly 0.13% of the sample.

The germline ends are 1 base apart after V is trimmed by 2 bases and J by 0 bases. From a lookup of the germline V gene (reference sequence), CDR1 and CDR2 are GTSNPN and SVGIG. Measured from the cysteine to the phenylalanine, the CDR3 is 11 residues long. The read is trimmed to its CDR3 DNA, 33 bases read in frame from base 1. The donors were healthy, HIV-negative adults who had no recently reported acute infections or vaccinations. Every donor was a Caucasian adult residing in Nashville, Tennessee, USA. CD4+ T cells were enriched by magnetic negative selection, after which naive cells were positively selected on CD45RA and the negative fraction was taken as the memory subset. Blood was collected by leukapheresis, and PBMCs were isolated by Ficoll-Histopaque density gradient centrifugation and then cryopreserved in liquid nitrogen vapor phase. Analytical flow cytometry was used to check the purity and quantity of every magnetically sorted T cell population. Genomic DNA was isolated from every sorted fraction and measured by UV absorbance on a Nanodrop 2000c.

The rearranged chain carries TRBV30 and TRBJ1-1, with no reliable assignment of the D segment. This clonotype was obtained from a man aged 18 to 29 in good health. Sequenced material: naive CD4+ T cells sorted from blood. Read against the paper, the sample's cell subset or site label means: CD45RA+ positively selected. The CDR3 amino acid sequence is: CAWSLNTEAFF. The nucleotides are TGTGCCTGGAGTCTGAACACTGAAGCTTTCTTT.